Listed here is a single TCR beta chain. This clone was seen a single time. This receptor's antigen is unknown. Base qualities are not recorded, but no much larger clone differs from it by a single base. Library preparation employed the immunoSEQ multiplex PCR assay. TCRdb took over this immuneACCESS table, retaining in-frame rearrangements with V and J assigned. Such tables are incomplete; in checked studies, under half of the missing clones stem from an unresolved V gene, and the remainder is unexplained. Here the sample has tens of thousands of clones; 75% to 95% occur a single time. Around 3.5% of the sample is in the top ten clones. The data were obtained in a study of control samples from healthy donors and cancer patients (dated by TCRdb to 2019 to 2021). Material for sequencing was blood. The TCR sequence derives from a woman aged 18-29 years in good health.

Read as DNA, the sequence is TGTGCCAGCAGCCCCCGGACAGGGGGAATCACCGGGGAGCTGTTTTTT. This yields the protein CASSPRTGGITGELFF. The rearrangement joined TRBV11-3 to TRBJ2-2; 10 central nucleotides agree with TRBD1. The germline V gene specifies SGHNT as CDR1 and YENEEA as CDR2. The cysteine opens and the phenylalanine closes a CDR3 of 16 amino acids. Only CDR3 DNA is held: 48 bases, read in frame from base 1. Compared with germline, V lacks 5 bases and J lacks 4 bases; bases without a gene match: 7.